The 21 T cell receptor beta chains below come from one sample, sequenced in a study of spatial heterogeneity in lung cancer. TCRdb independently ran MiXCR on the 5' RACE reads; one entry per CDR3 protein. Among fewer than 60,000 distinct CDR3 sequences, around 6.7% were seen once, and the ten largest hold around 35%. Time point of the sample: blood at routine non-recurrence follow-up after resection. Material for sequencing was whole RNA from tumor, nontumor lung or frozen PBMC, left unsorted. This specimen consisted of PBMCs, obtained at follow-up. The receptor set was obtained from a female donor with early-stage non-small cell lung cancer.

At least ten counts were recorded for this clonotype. CDR3 protein: CASTDRGNEQFF. CDR3 sequence (DNA): TGTGCCAGCACCGACAGGGGCAATGAGCAGTTCTTC. The rearrangement links TRBV27 to TRBJ2-1; 8 positions match TRBD1. Per the germline V gene, CDR1 is MNHEY and CDR2 is SMNVEV (reference sequence). There are 12 residues in the CDR3. Trimming removed 7 bases from V and 6 bases from J; junction bases left unmatched: 2.

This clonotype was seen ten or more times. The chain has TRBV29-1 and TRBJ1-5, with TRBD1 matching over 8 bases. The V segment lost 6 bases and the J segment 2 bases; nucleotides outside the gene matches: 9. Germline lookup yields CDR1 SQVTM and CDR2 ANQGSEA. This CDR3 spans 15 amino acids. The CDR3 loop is CSVSEDRVGNQPQHF. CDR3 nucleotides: TGCAGCGTGAGCGAGGACAGGGTCGGCAATCAGCCCCAGCATTTT.

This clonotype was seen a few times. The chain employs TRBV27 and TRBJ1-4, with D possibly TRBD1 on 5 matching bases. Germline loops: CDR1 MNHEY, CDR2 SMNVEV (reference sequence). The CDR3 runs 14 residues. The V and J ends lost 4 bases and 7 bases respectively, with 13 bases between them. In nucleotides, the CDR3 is TGTGCCAGCAGTTCCCAGGGAGCGGGTGAAAAACTGTTTTTT. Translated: CASSSQGAGEKLFF.

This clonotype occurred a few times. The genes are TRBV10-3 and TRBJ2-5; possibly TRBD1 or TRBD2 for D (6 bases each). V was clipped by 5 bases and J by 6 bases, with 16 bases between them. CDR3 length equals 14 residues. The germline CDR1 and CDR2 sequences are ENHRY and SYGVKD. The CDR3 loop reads CAISRGAVAKTQYF. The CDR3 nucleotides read TGTGCCATCAGTAGGGGGGCCGTCGCAAAGACCCAGTACTTC.

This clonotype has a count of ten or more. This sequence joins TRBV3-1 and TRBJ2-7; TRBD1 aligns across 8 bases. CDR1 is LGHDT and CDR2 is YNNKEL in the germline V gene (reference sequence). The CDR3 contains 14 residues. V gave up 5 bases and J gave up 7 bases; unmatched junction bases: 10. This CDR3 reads CASSYGQGGGEQYF. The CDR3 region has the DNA TGTGCCAGCAGCTACGGACAGGGAGGTGGAGAGCAGTACTTC.

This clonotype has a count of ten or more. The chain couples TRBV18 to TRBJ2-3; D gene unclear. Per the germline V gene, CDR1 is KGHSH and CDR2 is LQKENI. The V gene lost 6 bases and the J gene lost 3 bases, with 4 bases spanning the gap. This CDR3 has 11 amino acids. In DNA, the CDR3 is TGTGCCAGCTCTGATACAGATACGCAGTATTTT. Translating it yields CASSDTDTQYF.

CDR3 residues: CASSQDRERRTEAFF. CDR3 bases: TGCGCCAGCAGCCAAGATCGGGAGAGGCGGACTGAAGCTTTCTTT. V is TRBV4-1 and J is TRBJ1-1; D is ambiguous. Germline V CDR1 and CDR2: MGHRA, YSYEKL. The CDR3 is 15 residues long. Trimming removed 0 bases at V and 5 bases at J, with 13 bases between.

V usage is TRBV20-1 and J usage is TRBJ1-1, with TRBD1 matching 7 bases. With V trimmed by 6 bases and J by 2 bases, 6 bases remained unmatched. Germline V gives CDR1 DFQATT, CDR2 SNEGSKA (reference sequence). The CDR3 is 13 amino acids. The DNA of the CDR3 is TGCAGTGCCATGAGGGACAGTAACACTGAAGCTTTCTTT. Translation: CSAMRDSNTEAFF.

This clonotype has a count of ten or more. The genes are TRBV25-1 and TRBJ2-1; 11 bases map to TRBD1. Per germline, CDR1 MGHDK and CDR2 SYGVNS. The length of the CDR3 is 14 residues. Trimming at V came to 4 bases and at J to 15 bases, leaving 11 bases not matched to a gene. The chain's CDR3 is CASSADLGQGVGFF. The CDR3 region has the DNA TGTGCCAGCAGTGCAGACCTGGGACAGGGGGTTGGGTTCTTC.

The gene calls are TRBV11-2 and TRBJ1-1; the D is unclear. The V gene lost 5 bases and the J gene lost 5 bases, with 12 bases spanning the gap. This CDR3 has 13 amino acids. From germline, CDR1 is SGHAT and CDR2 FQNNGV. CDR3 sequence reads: CASSPRSETEAFF. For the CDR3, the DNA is TGTGCCAGCAGCCCCCGATCGGAGACTGAAGCTTTCTTT.

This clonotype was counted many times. The DNA of the CDR3 is TGCGCCAGCAGCTTGAACGGACAGGGCAGGAATGAGCAGTTCTTC. Protein: CASSLNGQGRNEQFF. The chain uses TRBV5-1 and TRBJ2-1; 8 bases fit TRBD1. Germline CDR1 is SGHRS and CDR2 is YFSETQ. V dropped 1 base and J dropped 7; count of bases not matched to a gene: 7. The length of the CDR3 is 15 residues.

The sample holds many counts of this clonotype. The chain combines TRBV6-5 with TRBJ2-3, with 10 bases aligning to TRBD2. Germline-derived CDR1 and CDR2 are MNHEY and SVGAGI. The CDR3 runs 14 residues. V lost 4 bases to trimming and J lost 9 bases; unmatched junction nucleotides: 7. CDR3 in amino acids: CASSSAGGRFTQYF. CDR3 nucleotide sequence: TGTGCCAGCAGTTCAGCGGGGGGGCGGTTCACGCAGTATTTT.

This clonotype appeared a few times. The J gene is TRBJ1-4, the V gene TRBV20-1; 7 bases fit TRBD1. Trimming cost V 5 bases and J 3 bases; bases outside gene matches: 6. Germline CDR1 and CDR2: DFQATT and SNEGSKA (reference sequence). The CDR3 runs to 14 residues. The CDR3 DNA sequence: TGCAGTGCTTCCGAGGGGGCACCTAATGAAAAACTGTTTTTT. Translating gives CSASEGAPNEKLFF.

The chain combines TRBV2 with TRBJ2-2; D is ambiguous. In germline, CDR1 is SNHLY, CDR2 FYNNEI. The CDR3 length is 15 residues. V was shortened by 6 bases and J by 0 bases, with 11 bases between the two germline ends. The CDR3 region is CASSETAPNTGELFF. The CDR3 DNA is TGTGCCAGCAGCGAAACAGCGCCGAACACCGGGGAGCTGTTTTTT. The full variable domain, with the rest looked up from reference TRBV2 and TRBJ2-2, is EPEVTQTPSHQVTQMGQEVILRCVPISNHLYFYWYRQILGQKVEFLVSFYNNEISEKSEIFDDQFSVERPDGSNFTLKIRSTKLEDSAMYFCASSETAPNTGELFFGEGSRLTVL.

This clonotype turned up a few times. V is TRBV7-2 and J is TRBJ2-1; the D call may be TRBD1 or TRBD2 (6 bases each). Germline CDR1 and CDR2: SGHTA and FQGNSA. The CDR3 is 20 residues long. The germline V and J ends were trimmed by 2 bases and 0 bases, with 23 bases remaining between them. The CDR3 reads CASSLWAPAGHTSSYNEQFF. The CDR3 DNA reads TGTGCCAGCAGCTTATGGGCCCCTGCGGGACACACTAGCTCCTACAATGAGCAGTTCTTC.

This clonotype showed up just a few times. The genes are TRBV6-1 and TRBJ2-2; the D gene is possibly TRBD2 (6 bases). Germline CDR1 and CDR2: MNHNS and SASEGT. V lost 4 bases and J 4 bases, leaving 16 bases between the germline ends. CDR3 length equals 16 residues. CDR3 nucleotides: TGTGCCAGCAGTGGGGGGACTCCACGAGCCACCGGGGAGCTGTTTTTT. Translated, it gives CASSGGTPRATGELFF.

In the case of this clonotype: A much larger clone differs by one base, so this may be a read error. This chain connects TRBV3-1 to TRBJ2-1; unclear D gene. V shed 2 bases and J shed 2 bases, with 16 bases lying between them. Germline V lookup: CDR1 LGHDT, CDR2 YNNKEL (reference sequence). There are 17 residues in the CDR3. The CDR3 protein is CASSQSLAALTYNEQFF. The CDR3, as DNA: TGTGCCAGCAGCCAAAGTTTGGCTGCCTTAACCTACAATGAGCAGTTCTTC.

This CDR3 reads CASRAGQGRGYGYTF. In nucleotides, the CDR3 is TGCGCCAGCAGAGCCGGACAGGGGAGAGGCTATGGCTACACCTTC. The chain recombines TRBV10-2 with TRBJ1-2; TRBD1 matches at 9 bases. The germline V gene has CDR1 WSHSY and CDR2 SAAADI. This CDR3 contains 15 residues. Trimming cost V 6 bases and J 4 bases; bases outside gene matches: 9.

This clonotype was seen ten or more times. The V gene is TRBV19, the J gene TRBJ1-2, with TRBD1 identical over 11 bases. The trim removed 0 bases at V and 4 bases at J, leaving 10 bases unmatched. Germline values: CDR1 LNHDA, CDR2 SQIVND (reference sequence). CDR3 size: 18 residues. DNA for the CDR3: TGTGCCAGTAGTATAGATCAGGACAGGGGGCGCGGTCGCTATGGCTACACCTTC. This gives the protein CASSIDQDRGRGRYGYTF.

In DNA, the CDR3 is TGTGCCAGCAGGAGCGGGGGGCTTGGAGATACGCAGTATTTT. Protein sequence: CASRSGGLGDTQYF. The rearrangement joins TRBV6-6 to TRBJ2-3; TRBD2 matches 9 bases. The CDR3 length is 14 residues. The ends lost 6 bases at V and 5 bases at J; junction bases unmatched: 6. The germline V gene encodes CDR1 MNHNY and CDR2 SVGAGI (reference sequence).

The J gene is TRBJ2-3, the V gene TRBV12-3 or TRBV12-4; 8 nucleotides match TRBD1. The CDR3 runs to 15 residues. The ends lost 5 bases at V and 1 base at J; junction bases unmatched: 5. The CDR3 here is CASSHKTGGTDTQYF. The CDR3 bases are TGTGCCAGCAGTCACAAGACAGGGGGCACAGATACGCAGTATTTT.